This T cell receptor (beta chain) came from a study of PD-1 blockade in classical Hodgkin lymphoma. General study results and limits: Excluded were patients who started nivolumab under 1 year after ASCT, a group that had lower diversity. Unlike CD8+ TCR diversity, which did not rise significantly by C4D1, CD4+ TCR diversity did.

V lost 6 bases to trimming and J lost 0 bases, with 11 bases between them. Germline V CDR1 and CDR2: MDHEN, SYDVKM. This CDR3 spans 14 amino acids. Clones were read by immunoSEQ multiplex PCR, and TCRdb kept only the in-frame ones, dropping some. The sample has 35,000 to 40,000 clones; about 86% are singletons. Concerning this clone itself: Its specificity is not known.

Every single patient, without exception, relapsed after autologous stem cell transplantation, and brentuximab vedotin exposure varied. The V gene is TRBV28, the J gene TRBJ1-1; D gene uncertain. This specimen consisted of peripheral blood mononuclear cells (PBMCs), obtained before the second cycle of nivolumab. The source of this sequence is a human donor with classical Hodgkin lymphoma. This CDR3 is CASSLTALNTEAFF. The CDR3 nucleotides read TGTGCCAGCAGCCTTACAGCTTTGAACACTGAAGCTTTCTTT.